A selection of T cell receptor beta chains follows, all from one sample in a study of human T cells and chemical hapten exposure. TCRdb reprocessed the RACE reads with MiXCR, giving one entry per CDR3 protein. The data hold some 200,000 distinct CDR3 sequences, with about 31% observed a single time. Specimen: whole blood, collected in connection with sensitization to the hapten diphenylcyclopropenone (DPC). These receptors were obtained from a woman aged 30 to 39 with alopecia areata. Some clones in this sample may be carry-over from other donors' samples. Both conserved end residues are part of each CDR3. The D gene is left open where the match is weak. Clone size is not always given. Where it is, it says once, few, many or a class for expanded clones.

J gene	D gene	V gene	clone size	CDR3 DNA	CDR3 protein
TRBJ2-3	NA	TRBV29-1	many	TGCAGCGTTGGAAGACAAGGACCCACAGATACGCAGTATTTT	CSVGRQGPTDTQYF
TRBJ2-3	TRBD1	TRBV18	NA	TGTGCCAGCTCACCATCGGGACAGGGGAAACCCACAGATACGCAGTATTTT	CASSPSGQGKPTDTQYF
TRBJ1-4	TRBD1	TRBV2	few	TGTGCCAGCAGCGTGGGACAGGGAAGGGAAAAACTGTTTTTT	CASSVGQGREKLFF
TRBJ2-6	NA	TRBV15	few	TGTGCCACCAGCATTCGGACAGTTTCCTCTGGGGCCAACGTCCTGACTTTC	CATSIRTVSSGANVLTF
TRBJ2-5	NA	TRBV29-1	NA	TGCAGCGCTGCGGGTTTTAGGGGTACGGAGACCCAGTACTTC	CSAAGFRGTETQYF
TRBJ2-3	TRBD1	TRBV7-2	NA	TGTGCCAGCAGCAGAGGACAGGGGGACACAGATACGCAGTATTTT	CASSRGQGDTDTQYF
TRBJ2-5	NA	TRBV29-1	NA	TGCAGCGTGGGGGGCGCGACGGACAGCAGATTTCAAGAGACCCAGTACTTC	CSVGGATDSRFQETQYF
TRBJ2-2	TRBD1	TRBV10-3	NA	TGTGCCATCACCCAGCATGCGACAGGGCACGGGGAGCTGTTTTTT	CAITQHATGHGELFF
TRBJ1-1	TRBD1	TRBV29-1	few	TGCAGCGTGGATGGACAGGGAATGGGCACTGAAGCTTTCTTT	CSVDGQGMGTEAFF
TRBJ2-7	NA	TRBV7-8	few	TGTGCCAGCAGCCGCAACAGGGCTGGGTACGAGCAGTACTTC	CASSRNRAGYEQYF
TRBJ2-2	NA	TRBV28	once	TGTGCCAGCAGCCCGCCCGGGACGAAAACCGGGGAGCTGTTTTTT	CASSPPGTKTGELFF
TRBJ2-7	NA	TRBV5-4	once	TGTGCCAGCAGCTTGGTAGGACGGGCTAGCTACGAGCAGTACTTC	CASSLVGRASYEQYF
TRBJ2-1	NA	TRBV9	many	TGTGCCAGCAGCGTAGCGACTTCCCCGACTGAGCAGTTCTTC	CASSVATSPTEQFF